The TCR beta chain described here comes from a study of Ad26.COV2.S vaccination and SARS-CoV-2 variants. Only in-frame clones appear in the TCRdb table, and some are missing; sequencing was by immunoSEQ multiplex PCR. Seen here are about 350,000 clones, 80% to 90% observed once, and the top ten hold roughly 3.3%. Germline V gene lookup returns CDR1 LNHDA and CDR2 SQIVND (reference sequence). This CDR3 is built from 18 residues. With V trimmed by 7 bases and J by 6 bases, 17 bases remained unmatched. The table lists this clone with a count of one. This sample's treatment: around 19 received Ad26.COV2.S at low or high dose, single or two shots; several received placebo; per-sample allocation not given. Each sample was drawn 63 days after the first injection (of vaccine or placebo).

V and J are TRBV19 and TRBJ1-5, with TRBD1 identical over 11 bases. This TCR came from a person aged 18 to 59 who received the Ad26.COV2.S COVID-19 vaccine or a placebo. The sample consisted of peripheral blood, taken in a trial of Ad26.COV2.S vaccine versus placebo. This CDR3 is CASTQRDRGVGILQPQHF. The CDR3 DNA follows: TGTGCCAGTACCCAAAGGGACAGGGGGGTTGGCATCCTTCAGCCCCAGCATTTT.